The 7 T cell receptor beta chains listed next were all sequenced from one sample in a study of regulatory T cells in long-lasting Graves disease. The TCR beta library used iRepertoire HTBI primers with Arm-PCR amplification of CDR3. TCRdb analysed the multiplex PCR reads with MiXCR anew, one entry per CDR3 protein. The sample lists 380,000 or so distinct CDR3 sequences, 15% to 20% seen once, with 20% in the top ten. Time point specified: newly diagnosed GD, antithyroid drugs for less than 3 months. Construction of the TCR library relied on RNA isolated from PBMCs. This sample also belongs to another study, concerning T cells in Graves' hyperthyroidism and ophthalmopathy.

Source: peripheral blood mononuclear cells (PBMCs), taken at new diagnosis, from a patient treated with antithyroid drugs. The receptors were sampled from a woman aged 18-29 years with Graves disease.

In its sample, this clonotype was seen many times. The J gene is TRBJ2-1, the V gene TRBV11-2; TRBD1 matches at 8 bases. The germline V gene encodes CDR1 SGHAT and CDR2 FQNNGV. The CDR3 has 14 amino acids. The V and J ends lost 5 bases and 4 bases, in that order; junction bases with no gene match: 4. The DNA for the CDR3 is TGTGCCAGCAGCCCAGGGGGCCCTTACAATGAGCAGTTCTTC. Translated, it gives CASSPGGPYNEQFF.

The sample holds many counts of this clonotype. This chain's CDR3 is CASSEQSHRGLTVGYTF. CDR3 sequence (DNA): TGTGCCAGCAGTGAGCAGAGTCACAGGGGGCTCACGGTTGGCTACACCTTC. The gene calls are TRBV2 and TRBJ1-2; TRBD1 matches at 9 bases. The CDR3 length is 17 residues. Germline V gene lookup returns CDR1 SNHLY and CDR2 FYNNEI. The V segment lost 3 bases and the J segment 7 bases; nucleotides outside the gene matches: 15.

This clonotype was seen more than once but under ten times. The V and J genes are TRBV4-1 and TRBJ2-1; 9 positions match TRBD1. The CDR3 contains 17 residues. Germline V CDR1 and CDR2: MGHRA, YSYEKL. Trimming cost V 5 bases and J 5 bases; bases outside gene matches: 13. CDR3 DNA sequence: TGCGCCAGCAGCAAAGTCGCGGGACAGGGAGTAGACAATGAGCAGTTCTTC. Its protein product is CASSKVAGQGVDNEQFF.

This clonotype was counted many times. The CDR3 DNA sequence: TGCAGTGCTAGGCGACGACCTGGGGCGAATCAGCCCCAGCATTTT. This translates into CSARRRPGANQPQHF. The chain recombines TRBV20-1 with TRBJ1-5; TRBD1 might be the D (5 bases). The germline gives CDR1 DFQATT, CDR2 SNEGSKA (reference sequence). The CDR3 contains 15 residues. Deletions cut 3 bases from V and 4 bases from J, with 16 bases between.

This clonotype was seen a handful of times. This chain uses TRBV30 with TRBJ2-7, with 7 bases that match TRBD1. CDR1 is GTSNPN and CDR2 is SVGIG in the germline V gene (reference sequence). V lost 3 bases to trimming and J lost 1 base; unmatched junction nucleotides: 12. This CDR3 is built from 16 residues. CDR3 sequence (DNA): TGTGCCTGGAGACAACCCCTCCGGGACAGATCCTACGAGCAGTACTTC. Its translation is CAWRQPLRDRSYEQYF. Looking up the rest from reference TRBV30 and TRBJ2-7 gives the full variable domain: SQTIHQWPATLVQPVGSPLSLECTVEGTSNPNLYWYRQAAGRGLQLLFYSVGIGQISSEVPQNLSASRPQDRQFILSSKKLLLSDSGFYLCAWRQPLRDRSYEQYFGPGTRLTVT.

This clonotype was observed many times. The chain employs TRBV12-3 or TRBV12-4 and TRBJ1-6; 8 bases fit TRBD1. With 6 bases clipped from V and 9 bases from J, the junction kept 7 bases outside the gene matches. This CDR3 has 14 residues. CDR3 loop: CASSFGQGTSPLHF. The CDR3 bases are TGTGCCAGCAGCTTCGGACAGGGAACTTCACCCCTCCACTTT.

V is TRBV3-1 and J is TRBJ2-1; a weak D match, TRBD2 (7 bases). CDR3 length: 13 residues. Deletions cut 4 bases from V and 9 bases from J, with 13 bases between. Germline assignment: CDR1 LGHDT and CDR2 YNNKEL (reference sequence). In nucleotides, the CDR3 is TGTGCCAGCAGCCGGGGGGGGGCAGGTGAGCAGTTCTTC. Amino acids: CASSRGGAGEQFF.